A single sample is the source of the 6 T cell receptor beta chains below, sequenced in a study of blood T cells in healthy people across ages. A second about 7 to 11 cycle PCR used barcoded and J-beta primers. TCRdb re-called the 5' RACE reads through MiXCR, storing one row per CDR3 protein. The data show 2 million or so distinct CDR3 sequences, around 50% seen once. The sequencing input was blood. Receptor source: a woman aged 40 to 50 in good health.

This clonotype was seen a handful of times. CDR3 sequence: CSARDTTPQLAIADTQYF. For the CDR3, the DNA is TGCAGTGCTAGAGACACAACGCCTCAACTAGCGATCGCAGATACGCAGTATTTT. J is TRBJ2-3 and V is TRBV20-1; 7 nucleotides line up with TRBD2. The ends lost 0 bases at V and 4 bases at J; junction bases unmatched: 16. The CDR3 is 18 amino acids. Germline CDR1 reads DFQATT; CDR2 reads SNEGSKA (reference sequence).

The chain couples TRBV11-2 to TRBJ1-2; no reliable D call. Trimming shortened V by 3 bases and J by 3 bases, and 14 bases separated the two germline ends. CDR1 is SGHAT and CDR2 is FQNNGV in the germline V gene. The CDR3 length is 15 residues. In DNA form, the CDR3 reads TGTGCCAGCAGCTTTCATCCCGACAACGACTATGGCTACACCTTC. Translating it yields CASSFHPDNDYGYTF.

The gene calls are TRBV7-9 and TRBJ2-1, with D perhaps TRBD1 or TRBD2 (5 bases each). V was cut by 4 bases and J by 6 bases, with 16 bases left in between. CDR1 is SEHNR, CDR2 FQNEAQ, per germline (reference sequence). This CDR3 region has 15 residues. This CDR3 is CASSSRGSAGNEQFF. The CDR3 DNA follows: TGTGCCAGCAGCTCCCGGGGCTCCGCGGGCAATGAGCAGTTCTTC. The variable domain in full, completed from reference TRBV7-9 and TRBJ2-1, reads DTGVSQNPRHKITKRGQNVTFRCDPISEHNRLYWYRQTLGQGPEFLTYFQNEAQLEKSRLLSDRFSAERPKGSFSTLEIQRTEQGDSAMYLCASSSRGSAGNEQFFGPGTRLTVL.

The table lists this clonotype with a few counts. V gene TRBV6-2 or TRBV6-3 combines with J gene TRBJ2-5; D gene uncertain. This CDR3 contains 15 residues. The germline V gene encodes CDR1 MNHEY and CDR2 SVGEGT. Deletions cut 2 bases from V and 2 bases from J, with 12 bases between. The CDR3 reads CASSYGGLIQETQYF. The DNA for the CDR3 is TGTGCCAGCAGTTACGGTGGTCTGATTCAAGAGACCCAGTACTTC.

The CDR3 nucleotides read TGTGCCATCAGGCGAGCGAATGAGCAGTACTTC. The encoded protein is CAIRRANEQYF. The genes are TRBV10-3 and TRBJ2-5; unclear D gene. The length of the CDR3 is 11 residues. Trimming left V 6 bases short and J 11 bases short, with 13 bases between. Per germline, CDR1 ENHRY and CDR2 SYGVKD.

V usage is TRBV7-2 and J usage is TRBJ1-5, with a weak D call TRBD1 (5 bases). The CDR3 is 13 residues long. V gave up 1 base and J gave up 9 bases, with 10 bases separating them. The germline CDR1 and CDR2 sequences are SGHTA and FQGNSA. In DNA, the CDR3 is TGTGCCAGCAGCTTAGTACGGGGCGGGCCCCAGCATTTT. Its translation is CASSLVRGGPQHF.